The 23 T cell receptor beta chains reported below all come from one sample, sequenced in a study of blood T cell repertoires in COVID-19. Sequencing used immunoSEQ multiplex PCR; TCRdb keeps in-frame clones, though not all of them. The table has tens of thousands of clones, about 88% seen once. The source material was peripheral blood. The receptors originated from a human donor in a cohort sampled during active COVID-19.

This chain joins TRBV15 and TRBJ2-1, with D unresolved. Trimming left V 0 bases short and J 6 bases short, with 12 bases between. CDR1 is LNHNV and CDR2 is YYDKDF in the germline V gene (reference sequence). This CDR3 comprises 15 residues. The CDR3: CATSRDGGGLNEQFF. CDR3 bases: TGTGCCACCAGCAGAGATGGCGGCGGTCTCAATGAGCAGTTCTTC.

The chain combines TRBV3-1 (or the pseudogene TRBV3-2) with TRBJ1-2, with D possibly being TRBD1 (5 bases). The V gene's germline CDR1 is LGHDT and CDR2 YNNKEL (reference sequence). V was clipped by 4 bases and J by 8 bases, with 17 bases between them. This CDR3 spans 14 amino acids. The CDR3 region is CASSPWSTAGGYTF. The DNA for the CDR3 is TGTGCCAGCAGCCCGTGGAGTACGGCAGGGGGCTACACCTTC.

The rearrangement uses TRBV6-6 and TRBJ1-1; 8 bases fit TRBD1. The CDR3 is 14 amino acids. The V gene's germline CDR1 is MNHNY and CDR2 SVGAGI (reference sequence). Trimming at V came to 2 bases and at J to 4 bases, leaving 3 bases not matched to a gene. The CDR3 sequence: CASSYTDRGTEAFF. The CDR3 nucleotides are TGTGCCAGCAGTTACACCGACAGGGGCACTGAAGCTTTCTTT.

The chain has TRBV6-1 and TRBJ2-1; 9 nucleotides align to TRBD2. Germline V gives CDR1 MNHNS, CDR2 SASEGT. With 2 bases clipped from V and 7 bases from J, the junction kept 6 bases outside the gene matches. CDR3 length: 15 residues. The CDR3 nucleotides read TGTGCCAGCAGTGAAATGGCTAGCGGGATTAATGAGCAGTTCTTC. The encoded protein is CASSEMASGINEQFF.

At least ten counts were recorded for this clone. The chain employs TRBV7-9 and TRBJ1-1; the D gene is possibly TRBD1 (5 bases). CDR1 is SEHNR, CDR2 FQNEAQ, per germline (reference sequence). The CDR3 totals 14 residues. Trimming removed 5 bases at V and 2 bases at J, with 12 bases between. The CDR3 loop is CASSPLGGNTEAFF. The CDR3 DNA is TGTGCCAGCAGCCCCCTGGGGGGAAACACTGAAGCTTTCTTT.

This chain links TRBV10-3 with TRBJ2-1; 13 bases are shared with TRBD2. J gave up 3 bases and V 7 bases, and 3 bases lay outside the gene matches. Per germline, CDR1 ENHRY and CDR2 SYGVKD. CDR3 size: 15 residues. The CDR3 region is CAIKGLAGNYNEQFF. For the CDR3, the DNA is TGTGCCATCAAGGGACTAGCGGGGAACTACAATGAGCAGTTCTTC.

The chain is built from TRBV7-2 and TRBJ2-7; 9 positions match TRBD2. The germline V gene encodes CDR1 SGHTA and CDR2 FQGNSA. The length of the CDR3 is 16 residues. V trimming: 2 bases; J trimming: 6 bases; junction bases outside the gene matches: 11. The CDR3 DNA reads TGTGCCAGCAGCTTAAACCGCCCTAGCGGGATCCGCGAGCAGTACTTC. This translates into CASSLNRPSGIREQYF.

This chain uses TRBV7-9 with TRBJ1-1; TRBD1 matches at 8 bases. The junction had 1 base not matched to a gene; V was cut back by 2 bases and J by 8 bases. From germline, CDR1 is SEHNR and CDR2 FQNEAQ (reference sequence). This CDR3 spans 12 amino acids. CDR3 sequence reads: CASSLRDREAFF. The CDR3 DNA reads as TGTGCCAGCAGCTTAAGGGACAGGGAAGCTTTCTTT. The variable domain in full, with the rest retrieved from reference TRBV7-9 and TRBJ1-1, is DTGVSQNPRHKITKRGQNVTFRCDPISEHNRLYWYRQTLGQGPEFLTYFQNEAQLEKSRLLSDRFSAERPKGSFSTLEIQRTEQGDSAMYLCASSLRDREAFFGQGTRLTVV.

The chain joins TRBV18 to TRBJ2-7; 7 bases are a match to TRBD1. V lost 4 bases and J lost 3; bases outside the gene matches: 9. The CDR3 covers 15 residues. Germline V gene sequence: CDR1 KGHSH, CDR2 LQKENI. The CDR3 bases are TGTGCCAGCTCACGCGGACAGGCGACCGTCTACGAGCAGTACTTC. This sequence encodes CASSRGQATVYEQYF.

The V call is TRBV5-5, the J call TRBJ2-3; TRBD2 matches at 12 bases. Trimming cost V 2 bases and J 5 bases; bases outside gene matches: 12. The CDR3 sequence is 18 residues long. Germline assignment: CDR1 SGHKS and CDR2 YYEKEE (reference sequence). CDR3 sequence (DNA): TGTGCCAGCAGCTTACTAGCGGGGGGCGTGGGTCTTAAAGATACGCAGTATTTT. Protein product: CASSLLAGGVGLKDTQYF.

The CDR3, as DNA: TGTGCCAGCAGTCATCCGGGACAGGGAGGCGCTGGAAACACCATATATTTT. Translating it yields CASSHPGQGGAGNTIYF. The rearrangement links TRBV6-6 to TRBJ1-3; 9 nucleotides align to TRBD1. Losses at the gene ends were 5 bases for V and 2 bases for J; bases not matched to a gene: 10. This CDR3 has 17 amino acids. CDR1 and CDR2 from the germline V gene are MNHNY and SVGAGI (reference sequence).

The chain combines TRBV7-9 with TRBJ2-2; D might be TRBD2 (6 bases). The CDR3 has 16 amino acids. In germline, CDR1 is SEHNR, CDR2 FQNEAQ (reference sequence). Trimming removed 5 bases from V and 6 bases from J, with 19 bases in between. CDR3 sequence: CASSPGGGMRAGELFF. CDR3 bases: TGTGCCAGCAGCCCCGGTGGCGGGATGCGGGCCGGGGAGCTGTTTTTT.

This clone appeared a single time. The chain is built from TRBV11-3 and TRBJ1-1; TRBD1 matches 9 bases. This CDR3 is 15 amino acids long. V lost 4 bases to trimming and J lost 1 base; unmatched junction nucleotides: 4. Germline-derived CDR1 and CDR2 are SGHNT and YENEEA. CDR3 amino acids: CASSSGGQGNTEAFF. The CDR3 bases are TGTGCCAGCAGCTCGGGGGGACAGGGGAACACTGAAGCTTTCTTT.

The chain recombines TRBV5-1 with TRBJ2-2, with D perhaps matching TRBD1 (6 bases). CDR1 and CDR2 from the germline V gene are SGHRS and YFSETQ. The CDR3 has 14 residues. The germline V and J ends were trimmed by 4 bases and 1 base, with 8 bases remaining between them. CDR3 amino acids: CASSGTRNTGELFF. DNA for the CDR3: TGCGCCAGCAGCGGGACAAGGAACACCGGGGAGCTGTTTTTT.

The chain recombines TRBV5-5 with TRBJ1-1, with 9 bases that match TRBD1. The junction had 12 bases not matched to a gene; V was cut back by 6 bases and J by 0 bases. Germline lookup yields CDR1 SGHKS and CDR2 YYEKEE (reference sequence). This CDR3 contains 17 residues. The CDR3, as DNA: TGTGCCAGCACCGGGGGGACAGGGCAATCCATGAACACTGAAGCTTTCTTT. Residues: CASTGGTGQSMNTEAFF.

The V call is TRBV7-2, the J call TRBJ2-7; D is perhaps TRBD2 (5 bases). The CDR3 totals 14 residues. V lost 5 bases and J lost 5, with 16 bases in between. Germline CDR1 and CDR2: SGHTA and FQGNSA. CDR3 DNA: TGTGCCAGCAGCCCCGGGGTTTCCGGCAACGAGCAGTACTTC. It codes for CASSPGVSGNEQYF.

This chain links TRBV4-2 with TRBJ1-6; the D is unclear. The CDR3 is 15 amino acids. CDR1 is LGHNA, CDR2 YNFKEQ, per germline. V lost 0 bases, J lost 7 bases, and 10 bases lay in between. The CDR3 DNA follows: TGTGCCAGCAGCCAAGATTGGTACTCGAATTCACCCCTCCACTTT. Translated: CASSQDWYSNSPLHF.

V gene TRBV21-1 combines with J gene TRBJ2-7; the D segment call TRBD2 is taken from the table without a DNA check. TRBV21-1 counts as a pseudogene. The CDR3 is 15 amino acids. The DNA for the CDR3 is TGTGCCAGCAGCCGGAACGGGGAAGGCTCCTACGAGCAGTACTTC. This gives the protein CASSRNGEGSYEQYF.

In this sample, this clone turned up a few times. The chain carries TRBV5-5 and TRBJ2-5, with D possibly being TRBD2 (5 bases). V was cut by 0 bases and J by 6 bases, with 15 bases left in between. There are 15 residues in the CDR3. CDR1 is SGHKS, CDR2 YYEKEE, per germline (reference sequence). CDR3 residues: CASSLGVGERKTQYF. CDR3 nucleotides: TGTGCCAGCAGCTTGGGGGTGGGAGAGAGAAAGACCCAGTACTTC.

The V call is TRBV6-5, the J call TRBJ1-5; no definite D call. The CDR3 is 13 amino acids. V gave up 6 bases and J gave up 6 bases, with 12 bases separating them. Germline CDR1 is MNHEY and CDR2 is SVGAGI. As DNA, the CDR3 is TGTGCCAGCAGACTAGAGTGGGGTCAGCCCCAGCATTTT. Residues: CASRLEWGQPQHF.

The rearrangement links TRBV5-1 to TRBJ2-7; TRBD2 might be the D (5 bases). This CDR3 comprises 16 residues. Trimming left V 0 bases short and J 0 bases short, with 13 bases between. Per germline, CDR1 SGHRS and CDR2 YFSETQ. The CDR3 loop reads CASSLGGDVFSYEQYF. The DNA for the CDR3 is TGCGCCAGCAGCTTGGGGGGAGATGTTTTCTCCTACGAGCAGTACTTC.

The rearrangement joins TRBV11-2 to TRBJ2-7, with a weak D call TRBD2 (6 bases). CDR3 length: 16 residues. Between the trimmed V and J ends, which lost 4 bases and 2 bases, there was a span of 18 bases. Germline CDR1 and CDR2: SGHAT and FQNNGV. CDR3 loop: CASSWMGSGGPYEQYF. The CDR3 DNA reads TGTGCCAGCAGCTGGATGGGTAGCGGAGGTCCCTACGAGCAGTACTTC.

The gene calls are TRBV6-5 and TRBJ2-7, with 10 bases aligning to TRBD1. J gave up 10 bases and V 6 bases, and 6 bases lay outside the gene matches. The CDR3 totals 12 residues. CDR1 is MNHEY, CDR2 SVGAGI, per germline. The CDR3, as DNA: TGTGCCAGCAGCGCGGGACAGGGGCTACAGTACTTC. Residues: CASSAGQGLQYF.